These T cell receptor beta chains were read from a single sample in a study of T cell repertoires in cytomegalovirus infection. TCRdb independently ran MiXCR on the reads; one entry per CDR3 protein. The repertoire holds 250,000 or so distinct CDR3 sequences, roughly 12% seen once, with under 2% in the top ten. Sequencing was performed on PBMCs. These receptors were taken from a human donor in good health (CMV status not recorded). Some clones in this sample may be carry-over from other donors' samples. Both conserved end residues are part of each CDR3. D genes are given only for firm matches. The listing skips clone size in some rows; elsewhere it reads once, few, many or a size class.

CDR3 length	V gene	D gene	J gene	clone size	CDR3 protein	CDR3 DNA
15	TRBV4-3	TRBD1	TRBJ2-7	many	CASSPRDRETYEQYF	TGCGCCAGCAGCCCCCGGGACAGGGAAACCTACGAGCAGTACTTC
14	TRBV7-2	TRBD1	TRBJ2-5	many	CASSQRTGVETQYF	TGTGCCAGCAGCCAAAGGACAGGGGTAGAGACCCAGTACTTC
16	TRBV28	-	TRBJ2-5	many	CASSLHQTGRQETQYF	TGTGCCAGCAGTTTACACCAGACAGGCCGTCAAGAGACCCAGTACTTC
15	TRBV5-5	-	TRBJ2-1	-	CASSPEGESYNEQFF	TGTGCCAGCAGCCCCGAGGGGGAATCCTACAATGAGCAGTTCTTC
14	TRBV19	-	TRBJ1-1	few	CASSLPYPNTEAFF	TGTGCCAGTAGTCTACCTTACCCGAACACTGAAGCTTTCTTT
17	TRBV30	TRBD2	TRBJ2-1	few	CAWSSDSLAGGVNEQFF	TGTGCCTGGAGCTCTGACTCACTAGCGGGAGGCGTAAATGAGCAGTTCTTC
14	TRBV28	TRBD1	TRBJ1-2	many	CASSPSDRGSGYTF	TGTGCCAGCAGTCCAAGTGACAGGGGTTCGGGCTACACCTTC
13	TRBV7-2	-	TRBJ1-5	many	CASRDRANQPQHF	TGTGCCAGCAGAGACCGAGCCAATCAGCCCCAGCATTTT
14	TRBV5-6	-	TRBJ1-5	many	CASSHRLNNQPQHF	TGTGCCAGCAGCCACCGACTGAACAATCAGCCCCAGCATTTT
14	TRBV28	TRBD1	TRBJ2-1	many	CASSLGQGAEEQFF	TGTGCCAGCAGTTTGGGACAGGGGGCGGAGGAGCAGTTCTTC
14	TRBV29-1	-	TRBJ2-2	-	CAEQQGLNTGELFF	TGCGCCGAGCAGCAGGGGCTGAACACCGGGGAGCTGTTTTTT
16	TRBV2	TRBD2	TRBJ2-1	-	CASSRTSGGTYNEQFF	TGTGCCAGCAGTAGGACTAGCGGGGGCACGTACAATGAGCAGTTCTTC
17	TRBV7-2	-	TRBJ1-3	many	CASSPLGAALSGNTIYF	TGTGCCAGCAGCCCCCTGGGGGCCGCCCTCTCTGGAAACACCATATATTTT
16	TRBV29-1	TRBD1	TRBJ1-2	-	CSVEDPTGEDRGGYTF	TGCAGCGTTGAAGATCCGACAGGGGAGGATAGAGGGGGCTACACCTTC
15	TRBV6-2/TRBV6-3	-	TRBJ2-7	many	CASSYPDRIPYEQYF	TGTGCCAGCAGTTACCCCGACAGGATTCCCTACGAGCAGTACTTC
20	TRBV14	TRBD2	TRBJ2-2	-	CASRHILKLAGGTNTGELFF	TGTGCCAGCAGGCATATCCTAAAACTAGCGGGGGGAACGAACACCGGGGAGCTGTTTTTT
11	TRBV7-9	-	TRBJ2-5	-	CASSFVETQYF	TGTGCCAGCAGCTTTGTCGAGACCCAGTACTTC
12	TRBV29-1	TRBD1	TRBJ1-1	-	CRGTGENTEAFF	TGCAGAGGAACAGGGGAAAACACTGAAGCTTTCTTT
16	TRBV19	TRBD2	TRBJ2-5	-	CASSIQRSGDGETQYF	TGTGCCAGTAGTATCCAAAGGAGCGGGGACGGAGAGACCCAGTACTTC
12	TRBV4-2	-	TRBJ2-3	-	CASSQETGWRYF	TGTGCCAGCAGCCAAGAGACAGGTTGGCGGTATTTT
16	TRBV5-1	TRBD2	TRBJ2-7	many	CASSLGLAGGLYEQYF	TGCGCCAGCAGCTTGGGACTAGCGGGAGGGCTCTACGAGCAGTACTTC
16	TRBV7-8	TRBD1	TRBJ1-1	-	CASSSWTTGENTEAFF	TGTGCCAGCAGCTCGTGGACCACAGGGGAGAACACTGAAGCTTTCTTT
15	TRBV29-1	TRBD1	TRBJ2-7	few	CSVEDTGTGDYEQYF	TGCAGCGTTGAAGATACTGGGACAGGGGACTACGAGCAGTACTTC
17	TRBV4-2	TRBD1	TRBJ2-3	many	CASSQGGTGVGTDTQYF	TGTGCCAGCAGCCAAGGAGGGACAGGGGTTGGCACAGATACGCAGTATTTT
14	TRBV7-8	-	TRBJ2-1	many	CASRGRLGGNEQFF	TGTGCCAGCAGGGGACGGCTAGGGGGCAATGAGCAGTTCTTC
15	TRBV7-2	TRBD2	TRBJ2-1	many	CASSHPGLAGGWQFF	TGTGCCAGCAGCCATCCGGGACTAGCGGGAGGTTGGCAGTTCTTC
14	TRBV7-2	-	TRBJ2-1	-	CASSPRGPYNEQFF	TGTGCCAGCAGCCCGAGGGGTCCGTACAATGAGCAGTTCTTC